This T cell receptor beta chain emerged from a study of CD8 T cells in Susac syndrome. TEMRA cells were FACS-enriched, while CD8+ and CD4+ T cells were negatively isolated. Germline V lookup: CDR1 MNHEY, CDR2 SMNVEV (reference sequence). V gave up 3 bases and J gave up 6 bases; unmatched junction bases: 7. The CDR3 extends over 15 amino acids. With random hexamers, reverse transcription was performed on roughly 0.45 to 1 ug of RNA. TCRdb reprocessed the immunoSEQ multiplex PCR reads with MiXCR, giving one entry per CDR3 protein. This sample has 90,000 to 150,000 distinct CDR3 sequences, with about nine tenths found just once.

The chain employs TRBV27 and TRBJ2-1, with 8 bases matching TRBD2. Sequencing was done on a sample of CD4+ T cells from PBMCs. The source of this sequence is a human donor in good health. The CDR3 sequence: CASSLSGRWGNEQFF. The CDR3 nucleotides read TGTGCCAGCAGTTTGAGCGGGAGATGGGGCAATGAGCAGTTCTTC.